The entry below describes one T cell receptor (beta chain). This record comes from a study of blood T cell repertoires in COVID-19. Sequencing used immunoSEQ multiplex PCR; TCRdb keeps in-frame clones, though not all of them. Here the sample spans 120,000 or so clones, 70% to 85% being singletons. V lost 6 bases and J lost 5, with 7 bases in between. The CDR3 has 10 residues. Germline loops: CDR1 DFQATT, CDR2 SNEGSKA (reference sequence). The clonotype originates from a human donor with acute or convalescent COVID-19. The donor label of this sample is uncertain. Sequenced input: peripheral blood. V and J are TRBV20-1 and TRBJ1-2; D possibly corresponds to TRBD1 (5 bases). DNA for the CDR3: TGCAGTGCGGGGCCGTATGGCTACACCTTC. Amino acid sequence: CSAGPYGYTF.